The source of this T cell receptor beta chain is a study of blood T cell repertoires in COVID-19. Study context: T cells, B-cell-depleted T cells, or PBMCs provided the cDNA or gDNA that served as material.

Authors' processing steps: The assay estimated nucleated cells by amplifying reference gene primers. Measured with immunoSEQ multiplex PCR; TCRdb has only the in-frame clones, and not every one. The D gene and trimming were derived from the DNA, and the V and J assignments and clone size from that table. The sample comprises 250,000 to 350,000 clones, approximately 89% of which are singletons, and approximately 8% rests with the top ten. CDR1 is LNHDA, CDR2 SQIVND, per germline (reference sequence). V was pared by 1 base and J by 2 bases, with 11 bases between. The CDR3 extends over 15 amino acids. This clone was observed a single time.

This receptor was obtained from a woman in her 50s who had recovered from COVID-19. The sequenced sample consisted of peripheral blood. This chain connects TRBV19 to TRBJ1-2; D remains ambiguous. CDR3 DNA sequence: TGTGCCAGTAGTATAGTACGAGGCAGCAACTATGGCTACACCTTC. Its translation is CASSIVRGSNYGYTF.